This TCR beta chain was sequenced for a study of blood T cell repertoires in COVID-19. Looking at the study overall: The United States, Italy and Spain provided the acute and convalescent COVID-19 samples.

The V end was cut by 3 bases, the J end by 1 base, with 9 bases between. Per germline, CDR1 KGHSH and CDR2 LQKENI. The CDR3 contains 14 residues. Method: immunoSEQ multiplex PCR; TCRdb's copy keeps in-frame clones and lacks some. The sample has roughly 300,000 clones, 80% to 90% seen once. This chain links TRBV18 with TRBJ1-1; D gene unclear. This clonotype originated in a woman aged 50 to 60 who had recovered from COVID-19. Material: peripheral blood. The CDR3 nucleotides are TGTGCCAGCTCACCCCCTGGAGGGAACACTGAAGCTTTCTTT. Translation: CASSPPGGNTEAFF.